This T cell receptor beta chain was sequenced in a study of cytomegalovirus exposure and HLA in healthy donors listed by TCRdb under 2017. General notes on the study: In an earlier analysis of roughly 590 of the donors, about 260 Gb of sequence data and 117 million unique TCR beta sequences from about 190 million T cells were reported. Among 350 to 400 genotyped donors of the cohort, an average of around 240,000 unique TCR beta nucleotide sequences were sequenced per donor, roughly a sixth of them non-productive. The study was designed to test whether signatures of past pathogen exposure could be identified by cataloging public T cell receptors. Donor age, sex, ethnicity and CMV serostatus were collected together with the repertoire data. A later genetic analysis used genome-wide SNP genotypes for about 60% of the roughly 670 donors, treating that subset as a discovery cohort. The genetic ancestry cluster associated with self-reported Caucasian donors included roughly 84% of the approximately 400 genotyped donors. Every repertoire in the discovery cohort had been generated on one and the same sequencing platform. Class I and class II HLA loci were covered by the typing at four-digit resolution. To decide whether each TCR beta V gene segment behaved as functional or pseudogenic, an earlier analysis of some 580 of the donors relied on high-throughput TCR beta sequencing. About five DR-DQ haplotypes were handled as single units for association and clustering because linkage in the cohort was strong. To predict cytomegalovirus infection status, the study combined high-throughput TCR immunosequencing, statistical association of individual TCRs with disease status, and machine learning. Besides the first cohort of more than 650 subjects, a separate validation cohort made up of 120 different subjects was used. Using immunosequencing, the study profiled T cell repertoires from around 670 subjects and related those repertoires to cytomegalovirus serostatus. The later analysis used no new phenotypic data to find candidate immune exposures, relying instead on TCR beta sequences and their occurrence across donors. In a later analysis, previously published TCR beta repertoires from fewer than 750 donors were re-analyzed and high-resolution HLA genotyping was added so that TCR occurrence patterns could be studied. An early release that covered approximately 600 HLA-typed donors contained 250 to 350 gigabases of sequencing data and around 85 million unique TCR sequences. Typing coverage differed by locus: A, B, C, DRB1 and DQB1 were typed in about 629-640 donors, DQA1 in about 500, DPA1 in 600 to 610, and DPB1 in 400 to 480. The investigation overall reported the following: A further reported finding was that TCR beta sequences accurately predicted the HLA-A and HLA-B alleles for most subjects in the first cohort. In a later genetic analysis, fewer N-insertions in productive TCRs were reported among donors in an Asian-associated ancestry cluster than the approximately 710-donor mean. CMV serostatus was the only immune exposure information available for the cohort. The authors suggested that the approach could potentially be extended to other disease states and immunological phenotypes. Several of the top co-occurrence clusters appeared to be linked to parvovirus B19, influenza, CMV and Epstein-Barr virus, according to a later analysis. Most CMV-associated TCR beta chains appeared to be HLA-restricted in a later analysis, and the HLA associations seemed to be driven largely by CMV exposure. In vitro tests confirmed that a few of the cytomegalovirus-associated TCR beta chains recognize cytomegalovirus antigens. When HLA alleles, especially DR and DQ, strongly co-occurred, TCR associations were difficult to assign to individual alleles. Roughly uniform sequencing depth across donors was assumed in presence/absence analyses, although this assumption may not hold. Linkage disequilibrium might explain the correlated functional status among segregating V segments, but an unknown experimental factor could not be ruled out. In an earlier analysis of 587 of the donors, most TCR beta V segments appeared in productive rearrangements about 90% or about 30% of the time, broadly matching IMGT annotations. Compared with equally common non-associated chains, HLA-associated TCR beta chains in a later analysis were more clonally expanded and had lower generation probabilities. The earlier analysis of almost 600 of the donors excluded some 15 rarely observed V segments, including chromosome 9 orphons, because counts were too low. A cluster of highly shared sequence variants was judged likely to be a technical artifact of the sequencing pipeline. In a later genetic analysis, a missense DCLRE1C variant was associated with V-gene and J-gene trimming of TCR beta chains, and the association was replicated in an independent cohort. Most TCR sequences were observed very rarely across donors, whereas some public TCRs were present in many individuals. A total of roughly 160 TCR beta chains were listed by the study as associated with cytomegalovirus. This cohort had only TCR beta chains sequenced, and the lack of alpha or paired-chain data limited which features could be detected. A later analysis found that TCR association rates varied across HLA loci, with DRB1 alleles showing the most associated TCRs and HLA-C alleles the fewest. HLA typing was unavailable for some donors at each locus, so association tests used only the typed subset. Some IMGT-functional V segments, including TRBV6-2 and TRBV6-3, could not be told apart with the 87-base-pair reads, so those segments were excluded. In both the original and validation cohorts, the classifier was reported to diagnose cytomegalovirus status with high specificity and sensitivity. Specific HLA alleles were associated with about 17,000 TCR beta sequences at a false discovery rate of 0.05 in a later analysis.

The library came from the immunoSEQ multiplex PCR assay. The multiplex PCR relied on a mix of 60 forward primers for TCR Vbeta segments and 13 reverse primers for TCR Jbeta segments. Amplification of the CDR3 region of rearranged TCR beta genes was performed with a multiplex PCR assay on genomic DNA. The amplified TCR beta libraries were sequenced on the Illumina HiSeq System as 87-base-pair reads. The original methods were these. A later analysis tallied about 77 million unique TCR beta chains across the approximately 670 repertoires, and around 12 million of those chains were shared by two or more donors. A nearest-neighbor algorithm error-corrected the raw reads and collapsed the reads into unique sequences, merging closely related sequences to remove PCR and sequencing errors. To assign V, D and J gene segments, CDR3 sequences were aligned to IMGT reference sequences. For a sequence to be retained, at least a six-nucleotide match to both a V gene segment and a J gene segment was required. Rearrangements were classified as productive when the CDR3 lacked stop codons and remained in frame with V and J, and all other rearrangements were classified as non-productive. CDR3 was defined according to IMGT convention as the region running from the second conserved V-encoded cysteine to the conserved J-encoded phenylalanine. Sequences without an unambiguous match to a single V gene segment were excluded from the earlier analysis of almost 600 of the donors. In an earlier analysis of some 590 of the donors, a V segment was called functional when productive rearrangements were above 56.7%, and segregating when the standard deviation between donors exceeded 5%. A statistical classification framework was built for diagnosing cytomegalovirus status from the catalog of TCR beta chain sequences. V and J gene assignment, in a later analysis, came from comparing TCR nucleotide sequences with IMGT/GENE-DB human TR gene sequences. The TCRdist pipeline was used in a later analysis to assign CDR3 sequences and most-parsimonious VDJ recombination scenarios. In a later analysis, each TCR beta chain was defined by its CDR3 amino acid sequence together with its V-gene family, and reads without a unique V-gene family were excluded. A later analysis removed over 500 highly shared, low-generation-probability nucleotide sequences to deal with suspected cross-contamination and a sequencing artifact. A later analysis calculated a clonal expansion index for each public chain from normalized within-repertoire ranks of inferred template counts. In a later analysis, generation probabilities were computed using a VDJ recombination model fitted to out-of-frame rearrangements, and the results were checked against IGoR. A later analysis scored TCR-TCR, TCR-HLA and TCR-CMV co-occurrence with hypergeometric tests, applying a repertoire-size bias correction to TCR pairs. To estimate false discovery rates, a later analysis permuted the HLA or CMV assignments 20 times. A later analysis grouped co-occurring TCRs with DBSCAN, adding TCRdist sequence similarity when clustering within HLA-allele-positive subsets. Co-occurrence clustering excluded repertoires with fewer than 30,000 or more than 120,000 public chains, plus five with anomalous nucleotide sharing. This is the immuneACCESS table as TCRdb keeps it, with only in-frame sequences that have V and J called. A part of the clones is gone; compared with another copy, unresolved V genes explain less than half, and the rest is unexplained. V, J and clone size reflect that table, while D and trimming were determined from the DNA. The sample table records under 150,000 clones; 65% to 85% of these occur just once. Clones ranked in the top ten supply approximately 6.9% of the sample.

The cohort consisted of 650 to 700 healthy bone marrow donors. Cohort members were all nominally healthy when sampled, although unrecorded immune exposures were likely present. The donor tested CMV seropositive and was one of the 289 seropositive cohort members. A peripheral blood sample was provided by each donor, and peripheral blood mononuclear cells were used for TCR beta sequencing. The Qiagen DNeasy Blood Extraction Kit was used to extract genomic DNA from the blood cell samples. Trimming costs V 1 base and J 7 bases, and their ends lie 10 bases apart. Measured from the cysteine to the phenylalanine, the CDR3 is 13 residues long. Left in the record is the CDR3 DNA by itself, 39 bases read in frame from the first base. CDR1 and CDR2 were assigned from the germline V gene (reference sequence) as SEHNR and FQNEAQ. About this clone: The antigen it recognizes is unknown. Qualities for individual bases were not recorded, and no much larger clone is one base off.

The sequenced material came from PBMCs. This TCR came from a woman between 40 and 55 years old in good health and CMV-seropositive. The sequence is built from TRBV7-9 and TRBJ1-2; TRBD1 is a weak D gene call, 5 bases matching. The DNA reads TGTGCCAGCAGCTTAGTTGGCGGGGGTGGCTACACCTTC. Its coded protein is CASSLVGGGGYTF.